This T cell receptor (beta chain) was retrieved from a study of technical replicates of blood from a handful of donors. This clone was observed a single time. TCRdb keeps only in-frame clones here, not all; method: immunoSEQ multiplex PCR. The sample yields around 98,000 clones, around 95% seen once. Material for sequencing was T cells isolated from PBMCs. The TCR originated in a human donor in good health.

CDR3 in DNA: TGTGCCAGCAGCGCAGACGGCGGGAGGACAGATACGCAGTATTTT. Amino acids: CASSADGGRTDTQYF. V usage is TRBV27 and J usage is TRBJ2-3; 8 bases are shared with TRBD2. The CDR3 consists of 15 residues. The trim removed 6 bases at V and 3 bases at J, leaving 8 bases unmatched. Germline-derived CDR1 and CDR2 are MNHEY and SMNVEV (reference sequence).